This T cell receptor beta chain was found in a study of kidney transplant recipient with SARS-CoV-2 infection. This CDR3 region has 17 residues. Germline CDR1 LGHDT, CDR2 YNNKEL (reference sequence). The germline V and J ends were trimmed by 5 bases and 4 bases, with 23 bases remaining between them. One entry per CDR3 protein, called by TCRdb with MiXCR from the reads. The sample gives 200,000 to 300,000 distinct CDR3 sequences, about 30% of which show up once; more than 6.5% is in the top ten. The J gene is TRBJ1-1, the V gene TRBV3-1, with no clear D. Sample: a blood sample, taken at baseline and around day 120 from a kidney transplant recipient. The receptor was isolated from a male patient in his 30s who had COVID-19 and was a kidney transplant recipient. Some T cells may originate from the graft donor. This CDR3 reads CASSKEIPISIRTEAFF. DNA of the CDR3: TGTGCCAGCAGCAAGGAAATTCCCATTTCAATTCGCACTGAAGCTTTCTTT. The whole variable domain, remainder taken from reference TRBV3-1 and TRBJ1-1, is DTAVSQTPKYLVTQMGNDKSIKCEQNLGHDTMYWYKQDSKKFLKIMFSYNNKELIINETVPNRFSPKSPDKAHLNLHINSLELGDSAVYFCASSKEIPISIRTEAFFGQGTRLTVV.